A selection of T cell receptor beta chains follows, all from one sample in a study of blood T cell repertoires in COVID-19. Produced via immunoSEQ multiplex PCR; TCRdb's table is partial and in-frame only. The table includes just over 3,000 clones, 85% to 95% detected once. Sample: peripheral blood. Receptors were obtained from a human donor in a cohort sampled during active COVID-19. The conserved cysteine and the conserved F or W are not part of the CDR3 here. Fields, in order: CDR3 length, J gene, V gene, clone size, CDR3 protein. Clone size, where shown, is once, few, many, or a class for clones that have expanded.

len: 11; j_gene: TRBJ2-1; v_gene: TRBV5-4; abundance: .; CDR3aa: ATGLAVVNEQF
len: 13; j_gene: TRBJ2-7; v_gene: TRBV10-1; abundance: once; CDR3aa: ASSDRTGGTYEQY
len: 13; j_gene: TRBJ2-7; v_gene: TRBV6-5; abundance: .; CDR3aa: ASSPVGTGSYEQY
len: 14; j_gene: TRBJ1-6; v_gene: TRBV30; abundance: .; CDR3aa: AWSVGGSSYNSPLH
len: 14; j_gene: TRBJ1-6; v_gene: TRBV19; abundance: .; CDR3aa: ASSMSGGAYNSPLH
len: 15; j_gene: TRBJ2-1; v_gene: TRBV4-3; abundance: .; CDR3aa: ASSQELPGVSYNEQF
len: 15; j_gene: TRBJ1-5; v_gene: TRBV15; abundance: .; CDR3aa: ATSRDQGGHSNQPQH
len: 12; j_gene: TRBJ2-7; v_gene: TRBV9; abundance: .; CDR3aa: ASSARDARQEQY
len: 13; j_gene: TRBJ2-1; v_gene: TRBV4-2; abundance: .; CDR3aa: ASSRQRGSYNEQF
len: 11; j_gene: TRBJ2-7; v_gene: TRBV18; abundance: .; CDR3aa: ASSPGTGTQQY
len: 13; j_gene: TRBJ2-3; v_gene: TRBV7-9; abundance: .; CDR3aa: ASSSSGRWTDTQY
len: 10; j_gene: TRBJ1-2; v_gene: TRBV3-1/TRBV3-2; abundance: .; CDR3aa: ASSQDTVGYT
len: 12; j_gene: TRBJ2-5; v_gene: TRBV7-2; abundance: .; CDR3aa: ASSSERIQETQY
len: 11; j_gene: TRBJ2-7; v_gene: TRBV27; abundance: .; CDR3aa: ASAPGQGYEQY
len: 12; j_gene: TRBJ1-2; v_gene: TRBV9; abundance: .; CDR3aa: ASSPIGTVYGYT
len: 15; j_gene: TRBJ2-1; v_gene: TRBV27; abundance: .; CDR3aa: ASSLLPVHRSYNEQF
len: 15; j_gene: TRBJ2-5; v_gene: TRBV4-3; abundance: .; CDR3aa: ASSQDKGLLLGQTQY
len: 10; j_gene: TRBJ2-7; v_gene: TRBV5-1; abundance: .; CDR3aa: ASSLDRAEQY
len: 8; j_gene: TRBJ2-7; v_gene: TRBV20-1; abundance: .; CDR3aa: SAGGLAGS
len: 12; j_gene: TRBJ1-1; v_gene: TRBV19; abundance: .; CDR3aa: ASSILQGFPEAF
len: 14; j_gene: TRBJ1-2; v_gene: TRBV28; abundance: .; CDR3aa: ASTLGGAARDYGYT
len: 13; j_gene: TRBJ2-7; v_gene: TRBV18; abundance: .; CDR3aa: ASSPPGARIYEQY
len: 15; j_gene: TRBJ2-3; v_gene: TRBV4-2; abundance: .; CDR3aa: ASSQEPSGGASDTQY
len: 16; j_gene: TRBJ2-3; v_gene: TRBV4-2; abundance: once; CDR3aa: ASSQDLLAGVFTDTQY
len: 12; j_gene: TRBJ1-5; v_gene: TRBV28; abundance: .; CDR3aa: ASSFERSNQPQH
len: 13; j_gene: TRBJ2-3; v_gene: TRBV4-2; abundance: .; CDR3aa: ASSQAMGRTDTQY
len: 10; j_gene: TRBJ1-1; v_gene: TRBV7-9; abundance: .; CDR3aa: ASSLVRGEAF
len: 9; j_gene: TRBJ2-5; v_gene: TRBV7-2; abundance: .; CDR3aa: ASSPGETQY
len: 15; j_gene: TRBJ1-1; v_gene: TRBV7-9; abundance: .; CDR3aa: ASSFPTGAWLNTEAF
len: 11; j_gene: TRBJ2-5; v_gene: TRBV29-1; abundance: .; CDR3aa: SALDRSYETQY
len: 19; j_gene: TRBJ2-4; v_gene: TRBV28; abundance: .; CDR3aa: ASSSLLSGRDRIIAKNIQY
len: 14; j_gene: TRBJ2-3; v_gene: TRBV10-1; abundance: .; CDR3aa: ASSERLAGGRDTQY
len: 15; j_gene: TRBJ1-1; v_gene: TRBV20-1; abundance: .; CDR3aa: SASDGTVQMFGTEAF
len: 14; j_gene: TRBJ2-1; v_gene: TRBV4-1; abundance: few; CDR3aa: ASSQGSGFSYNEQF
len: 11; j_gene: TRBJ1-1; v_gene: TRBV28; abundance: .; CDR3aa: ASSFAGGTEAF
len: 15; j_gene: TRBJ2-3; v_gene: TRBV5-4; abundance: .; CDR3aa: ASSLGRTSGGPDTQY
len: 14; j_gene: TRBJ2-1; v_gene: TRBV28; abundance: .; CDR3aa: ASSPDGRRVYNEQF
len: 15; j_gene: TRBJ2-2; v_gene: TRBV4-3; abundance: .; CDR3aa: ASSQNLAGGNTGELF
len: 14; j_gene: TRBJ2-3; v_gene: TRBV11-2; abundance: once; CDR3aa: ASSPRQWSQTDTQY
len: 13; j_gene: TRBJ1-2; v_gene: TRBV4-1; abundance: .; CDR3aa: ASSQEDTGSYGYT